Below, 31 T cell receptor beta chains from the same sample are listed, as sequenced in a study of T cells in Graves' hyperthyroidism and ophthalmopathy. Amplified TCR beta CDR3 regions came from RNA transcripts. An initial round of RT-PCR targeting the TCR CDR3 relied on the HTBI primer set. TCRdb itself ran the multiplex PCR reads through MiXCR, one entry per CDR3 protein. The data show hundreds of thousands of distinct CDR3 sequences, 14% to 15% seen once. Sequencing used blood. Receptors originate from a woman aged 40-49 years with Graves' ophthalmopathy.

Only a few counts were recorded for this clonotype. The genes are TRBV6-1 and TRBJ2-2, with 13 bases aligning to TRBD2. The CDR3 contains 15 residues. V shed 5 bases, J shed 6 bases, and the junction held 3 bases outside the gene matches. Germline assignment: CDR1 MNHNS and CDR2 SASEGT. DNA of the CDR3: TGTGCCAGCAGTAGGACTAGCGGGAGCTCCGGGGAGCTGTTTTTT. Protein sequence: CASSRTSGSSGELFF.

This clonotype was detected many times. The chain joins TRBV19 to TRBJ1-5, with D unclear. The CDR3 covers 14 residues. V lost 5 bases and J 0 bases, leaving 8 bases between the germline ends. Germline CDR1 LNHDA, CDR2 SQIVND (reference sequence). For the CDR3, the DNA is TGTGCCAGTAGTGCACGGAGTAGCAATCAGCCCCAGCATTTT. Its protein is CASSARSSNQPQHF. Full variable domain (outside the CDR3, taken from reference TRBV19 and TRBJ1-5): DGGITQSPKYLFRKEGQNVTLSCEQNLNHDAMYWYRQDPGQGLRLIYYSQIVNDFQKGDIAEGYSVSREKKESFPLTVTSAQKNPTAFYLCASSARSSNQPQHFGDGTRLSIL.

This clonotype showed up many times. The V call is TRBV28, the J call TRBJ2-5; D call uncertain. V was trimmed by 3 bases and J by 1 base, leaving 18 bases between them. The CDR3 spans 17 residues. Germline V lookup: CDR1 MDHEN, CDR2 SYDVKM. Here the CDR3 reads CASSFPKVGIGQETQYF. For the CDR3, the DNA is TGTGCCAGCAGTTTCCCCAAGGTGGGAATTGGCCAAGAGACCCAGTACTTC. The variable domain in full, completed from reference TRBV28 and TRBJ2-5, reads DVKVTQSSRYLVKRTGEKVFLECVQDMDHENMFWYRQDPGLGLRLIYFSYDVKMKEKGDIPEGYSVSREKKERFSLILESASTNQTSMYLCASSFPKVGIGQETQYFGPGTRLLVL.

This clonotype was counted at least ten times. V and J are TRBV6-2 or TRBV6-3 and TRBJ1-5; D may be TRBD1 (5 bases). Germline CDR1 MNHEY, CDR2 SVGEGT. Trimming removed 6 bases at V and 2 bases at J, with 11 bases between. The CDR3 extends over 14 amino acids. The CDR3 region has the DNA TGTGCCAGCAGAGGGACTGCGGGCAATCAGCCCCAGCATTTT. It is translated as CASRGTAGNQPQHF.

Only a few counts were recorded for this clonotype. This rearrangement joins TRBV19 to TRBJ1-5; D is uncertain. The V gene's germline CDR1 is LNHDA and CDR2 SQIVND (reference sequence). The V end was cut by 3 bases, the J end by 0 bases, with 18 bases between. This CDR3 comprises 18 residues. Written as DNA, the CDR3 is TGTGCCAGTAGTATTGGCGACCGCCAAACCTATAGCAATCAGCCCCAGCATTTT. Translation: CASSIGDRQTYSNQPQHF.

This clonotype was seen many times. The CDR3 DNA reads as TGTGCCAGCAGACTCGGACAGGGGGACGAGCAGTACTTC. Protein: CASRLGQGDEQYF. This chain links TRBV6-5 with TRBJ2-7, with TRBD1 identical over 10 bases. The CDR3 is 13 residues long. V was pared by 6 bases and J by 5 bases, with 4 bases of the junction left unmatched. The germline gives CDR1 MNHEY, CDR2 SVGAGI.

This clonotype was recorded a few times. The genes are TRBV6-5 and TRBJ2-7, with 7 bases that match TRBD1. The J segment lost 6 bases and the V segment lost 0 bases, leaving 14 bases of the junction unmatched. This CDR3 region has 17 residues. In germline, CDR1 is MNHEY, CDR2 SVGAGI. CDR3 residues: CASSYSTLGTARSEQYF. Here the CDR3 DNA reads TGTGCCAGCAGTTACTCGACTTTAGGGACAGCGCGGTCCGAGCAGTACTTC.

This clonotype was picked up many times. This chain uses TRBV29-1 with TRBJ1-1; TRBD1 might be the D (5 bases). Trimming shortened V by 7 bases and J by 7 bases, and 16 bases separated the two germline ends. Germline loops: CDR1 SQVTM, CDR2 ANQGSEA. The CDR3 has 12 amino acids. The CDR3 spells CSDQGGGIEAFF. The CDR3 DNA reads as TGCAGCGACCAGGGTGGAGGTATTGAAGCTTTCTTT.

This clonotype was detected many times. The V gene is TRBV20-1, the J gene TRBJ2-7; 9 bases match TRBD1. CDR3 size: 14 residues. Germline V gives CDR1 DFQATT, CDR2 SNEGSKA (reference sequence). V was clipped by 4 bases and J by 3 bases; unmatched bases: 7. CDR3 nucleotide sequence: TGCAGTGCTAAGGAACCGGGACAGGGCTACGAGCAGTACTTC. Translation: CSAKEPGQGYEQYF.

This clonotype occurred a few times. This rearrangement joins TRBV7-3 to TRBJ2-2, with a weak D call TRBD2 (6 bases). Germline V CDR1 and CDR2: SGHTA, FQGTGA. The CDR3 covers 17 residues. Trimming left V 0 bases short and J 2 bases short, with 13 bases between. The CDR3 bases are TGTGCCAGCAGCTTAACGTCTTTTGCGGGAAACACCGGGGAGCTGTTTTTT. It specifies CASSLTSFAGNTGELFF.

This clonotype was counted at least ten times. V gene TRBV7-2 combines with J gene TRBJ2-3; maybe TRBD2 (5 bases). Per the germline V gene, CDR1 is SGHTA and CDR2 is FQGNSA. This CDR3 comprises 14 residues. Trimming took off 5 bases at V and 3 bases at J, with 12 bases between the two ends. CDR3 sequence: CASSPLLGTDTQYF. CDR3 DNA: TGTGCCAGCAGCCCGCTACTAGGTACAGATACGCAGTATTTT. Based on the CDR3 plus reference TRBV7-2 and TRBJ2-3, the full variable domain is GAGVSQSPSNKVTEKGKDVELRCDPISGHTALYWYRQSLGQGLEFLIYFQGNSAPDKSGLPSDRFSAERTGGSVSTLTIQRTQQEDSAVYLCASSPLLGTDTQYFGPGTRLTVL.

This clonotype was seen ten or more times. For the CDR3, the DNA is TGTGCCAGCAGTGATTTCTGGGAAGAAGCTTTCTTT. Protein product: CASSDFWEEAFF. The J gene is TRBJ1-1, the V gene TRBV6-1, with no clear D. Trimming took off 3 bases at V and 8 bases at J, with 10 bases between the two ends. Germline values: CDR1 MNHNS, CDR2 SASEGT. The CDR3 covers 12 residues.

This clonotype was observed a few times. This chain links TRBV4-1 with TRBJ2-5; no reliable D call. This CDR3 contains 16 residues. CDR1 and CDR2 from the germline V gene are MGHRA and YSYEKL. The V gene lost 4 bases and the J gene lost 4 bases, with 19 bases spanning the gap. This CDR3 is CASSPARRSGSETQYF. The CDR3 nucleotides are TGCGCCAGCAGCCCGGCGAGGCGGTCCGGGTCAGAGACCCAGTACTTC.

This clonotype was observed a handful of times. This chain links TRBV12-3 or TRBV12-4 with TRBJ2-1; TRBD2 aligns across 9 bases. The V gene end was trimmed by 6 bases and the J gene end by 3 bases; junction bases not matched to a gene: 21. The CDR3 is 20 amino acids. CDR3 nucleotides: TGTGCCAGCAGCCCAGGGGGGGGTCTAGCGGGAACTAGGCACTACAATGAGCAGTTCTTC. Translated, it gives CASSPGGGLAGTRHYNEQFF.

This clonotype was seen a few times. This may stem from a read error, because a much larger clone lies one nucleotide away. The rearrangement links TRBV6-1 to TRBJ1-5; 10 positions match TRBD1. The germline CDR1 and CDR2 sequences are MNHNS and SASEGT. The CDR3 extends over 14 amino acids. CDR3 region: CAGSEGDRGWPQHF. Here the CDR3 DNA reads TGTGCCGGCAGTGAAGGGGACAGGGGTTGGCCCCAGCATTTT.

This clonotype has at least ten counts. V is TRBV12-5 and J is TRBJ2-2; D gene unclear. The CDR3 covers 14 residues. V shed 5 bases and J shed 1 base, with 8 bases lying between them. CDR1 and CDR2 from the germline V gene are LGHNT and FRNRAP. In nucleotides, the CDR3 is TGTGCTAGTGGTCTGGGTTTGAACACCGGGGAGCTGTTTTTT. Protein sequence: CASGLGLNTGELFF. Full variable domain (rest looked up from reference TRBV12-5 and TRBJ2-2): DARVTQTPRHKVTEMGQEVTMRCQPILGHNTVFWYRQTMMQGLELLAYFRNRAPLDDSGMPKDRFSAEMPDATLATLKIQPSEPRDSAVYFCASGLGLNTGELFFGEGSRLTVL.

This clonotype was counted only a few times. CDR3 protein: CASSVGVSSYEQYF. The CDR3, as DNA: TGTGCCAGCAGTGTGGGGGTTAGCTCCTACGAGCAGTACTTC. The V and J genes are TRBV6-1 and TRBJ2-7, with D perhaps assigned TRBD1 or TRBD2 (5 bases each). The CDR3 totals 14 residues. Germline values: CDR1 MNHNS, CDR2 SASEGT. Trimming removed 4 bases from V and 0 bases from J, with 10 bases in between.

V is TRBV12-5 and J is TRBJ1-1; the D gene is possibly TRBD1 (5 bases). Per germline, CDR1 LGHNT and CDR2 FRNRAP. This CDR3 is built from 13 residues. Trimming removed 6 bases from V and 4 bases from J, with 12 bases in between. Written as DNA, the CDR3 is TGTGCTAGTGGGTCGGGGAGGGGCACTGAAGCTTTCTTT. It codes for CASGSGRGTEAFF.

This clonotype was found a few times. The chain links TRBV4-1 to TRBJ2-7; 9 bases match TRBD2. The CDR3 is 14 residues long. V dropped 4 bases and J dropped 3; count of bases not matched to a gene: 4. Germline values: CDR1 MGHRA, CDR2 YSYEKL. CDR3 region: CASSPLAGIYEQYF. The DNA of the CDR3 is TGCGCCAGCAGCCCGCTAGCGGGAATCTACGAGCAGTACTTC.

Many counts were recorded for this clonotype. The CDR3 DNA reads TGCGCCAGCAGCCAGCTCACCACAGGTCTGAACACTGAAGCTTTCTTT. This codes for CASSQLTTGLNTEAFF. V is TRBV4-1 and J is TRBJ1-1; tentative D call: TRBD1 (5 bases). V lost 3 bases and J lost 0, with 14 bases in between. This CDR3 is built from 16 residues. Germline loops: CDR1 MGHRA, CDR2 YSYEKL.

This clonotype was seen more than once but under ten times. The CDR3 DNA reads TGTGCCAGCAGCCTCGGGGGCTTTGGCTATGGCTACACCTTC. This encodes CASSLGGFGYGYTF. The chain joins TRBV27 to TRBJ1-2; TRBD1 is a possible D gene (6 bases). CDR1 MNHEY and CDR2 SMNVEV come from the germline V gene (reference sequence). There are 14 residues in the CDR3. Trimming stripped 6 bases from V and 4 bases from J, with 15 bases between.

This clonotype was detected ten times or more. This sequence joins TRBV19 and TRBJ1-2, with unresolved D. This CDR3 region has 12 residues. Germline loops: CDR1 LNHDA, CDR2 SQIVND (reference sequence). Between the trimmed V and J ends, which lost 6 bases and 6 bases, there was a span of 11 bases. CDR3 DNA: TGTGCCAGTAGCCGGCAAAGGGATGGCTACACCTTC. Translation: CASSRQRDGYTF.

V usage is TRBV14 and J usage is TRBJ1-1; a weak D match, TRBD1 (6 bases). This CDR3 is 14 amino acids long. The V end lost 4 bases, the J end lost 4 bases, and 13 bases lay between the germline ends. Germline CDR1 and CDR2: SGHDN and FVKESK. The CDR3 nucleotides read TGTGCCAGCAGCCCGGGACACCGGGGCACTGAAGCTTTCTTT. Translated: CASSPGHRGTEAFF. Complete variable domain (other parts from reference TRBV14 and TRBJ1-1): EAGVTQFPSHSVIEKGQTVTLRCDPISGHDNLYWYRRVMGKEIKFLLHFVKESKQDESGMPNNRFLAERTGGTYSTLKVQPAELEDSGVYFCASSPGHRGTEAFFGQGTRLTVV.

In this sample, this clonotype turned up a few times. The chain employs TRBV2 and TRBJ1-5; D is undetermined. This CDR3 comprises 14 residues. The V end lost 1 base, the J end lost 3 bases, and 7 bases lay between the germline ends. Germline lookup yields CDR1 SNHLY and CDR2 FYNNEI. CDR3 amino acids: CASSEGGNNQPQHF. CDR3 DNA: TGTGCCAGCAGTGAAGGCGGGAACAATCAGCCCCAGCATTTT.

This clonotype was observed at least ten times. The genes are TRBV28 and TRBJ2-2; 10 bases map to TRBD1. Trimming took 6 bases from V and 7 from J; bases not matched to a gene: 8. Per the germline V gene, CDR1 is MDHEN and CDR2 is SYDVKM. The CDR3 length is 15 residues. The CDR3 DNA reads as TGTGCCAGCAGACCCGGACAGGGGGATGGCGGGGAGCTGTTTTTT. The encoded protein is CASRPGQGDGGELFF.

Ten or more counts support this clonotype. The rearrangement links TRBV14 to TRBJ2-7; TRBD1 might be the D (6 bases). The CDR3 loop spans 14 amino acids. Germline V gives CDR1 SGHDN, CDR2 FVKESK. V dropped 4 bases and J dropped 0 bases, with 10 bases sitting between them. The CDR3 nucleotides are TGTGCCAGCAGCCGGACAGATAGCTCCTACGAGCAGTACTTC. It translates to CASSRTDSSYEQYF.

This sequence joins TRBV12-3 or TRBV12-4 and TRBJ1-5; maybe TRBD1 (6 bases). The V end was cut by 3 bases, the J end by 3 bases, with 9 bases between. There are 14 residues in the CDR3. The CDR3 DNA is TGTGCCAGCAGTTTGGACAGACACAATCAGCCCCAGCATTTT. Translating gives CASSLDRHNQPQHF.

This clonotype was counted many times. The rearrangement uses TRBV10-1 and TRBJ2-5, with D unclear. Germline loops: CDR1 WNHNN, CDR2 SYGVQD (reference sequence). Trimming removed 3 bases at V and 3 bases at J, with 8 bases between. The CDR3 consists of 13 residues. The CDR3 coding sequence is TGCGCCAGCAGTGATAGGATAGAAGAGACCCAGTACTTC. Protein product: CASSDRIEETQYF.

This clonotype occurred many times. This chain connects TRBV20-1 to TRBJ1-2; tentative D call: TRBD1 (6 bases). Germline CDR1 reads DFQATT; CDR2 reads SNEGSKA (reference sequence). The length of the CDR3 is 13 residues. Trimming stripped 6 bases from V and 5 bases from J, with 16 bases between. The CDR3 DNA sequence: TGCAGTGCGTACGATACAGGGAAGTATGGCTACACCTTC. It is translated as CSAYDTGKYGYTF.

This clonotype appeared many times. This chain links TRBV12-3 or TRBV12-4 with TRBJ2-5, with 11 bases fitting TRBD2. CDR3 length equals 15 residues. J was trimmed by 5 bases and V by 3 bases; bases with no gene match: 5. CDR3 nucleotides: TGTGCCAGCAGTTTGGGGACTAGCGGAGTTGAGACCCAGTACTTC. Translation gives CASSLGTSGVETQYF.

This clonotype showed up just a few times. The CDR3 loop reads CAWEQGARTYEQYF. The CDR3, as DNA: TGTGCCTGGGAACAGGGGGCCCGGACCTACGAGCAGTACTTC. V usage is TRBV30 and J usage is TRBJ2-7; 9 bases line up with TRBD1. The V segment lost 5 bases and the J segment 2 bases; nucleotides outside the gene matches: 7. Germline loops: CDR1 GTSNPN, CDR2 SVGIG (reference sequence). This CDR3 region has 14 residues.